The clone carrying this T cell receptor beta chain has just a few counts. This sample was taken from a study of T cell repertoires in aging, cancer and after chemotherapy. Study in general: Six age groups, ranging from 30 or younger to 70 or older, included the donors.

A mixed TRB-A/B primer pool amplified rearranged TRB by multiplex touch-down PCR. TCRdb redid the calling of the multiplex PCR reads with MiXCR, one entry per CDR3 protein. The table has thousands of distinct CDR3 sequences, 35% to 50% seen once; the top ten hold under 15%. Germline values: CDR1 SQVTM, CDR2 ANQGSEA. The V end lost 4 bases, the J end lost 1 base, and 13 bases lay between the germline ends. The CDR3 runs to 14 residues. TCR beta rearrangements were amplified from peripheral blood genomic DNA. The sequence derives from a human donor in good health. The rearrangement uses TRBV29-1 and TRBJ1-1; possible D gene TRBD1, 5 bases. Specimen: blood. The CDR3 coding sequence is TGCAGCGTTGCCCCCGTAGGGGAGAACACTGAAGCTTTCTTT. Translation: CSVAPVGENTEAFF.